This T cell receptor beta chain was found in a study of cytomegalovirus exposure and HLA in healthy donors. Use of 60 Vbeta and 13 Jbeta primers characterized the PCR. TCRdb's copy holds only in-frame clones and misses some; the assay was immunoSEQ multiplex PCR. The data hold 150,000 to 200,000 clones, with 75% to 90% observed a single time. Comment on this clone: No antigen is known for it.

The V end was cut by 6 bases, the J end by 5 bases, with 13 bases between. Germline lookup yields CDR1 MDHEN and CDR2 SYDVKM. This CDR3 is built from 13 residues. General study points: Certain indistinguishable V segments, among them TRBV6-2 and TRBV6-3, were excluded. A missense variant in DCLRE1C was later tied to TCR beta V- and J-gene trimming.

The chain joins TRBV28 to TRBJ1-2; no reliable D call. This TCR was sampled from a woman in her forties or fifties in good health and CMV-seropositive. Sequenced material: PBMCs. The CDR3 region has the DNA TGTGCCAGCAGACCGGGAACATTTTATGGCTACACCTTC. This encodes CASRPGTFYGYTF.